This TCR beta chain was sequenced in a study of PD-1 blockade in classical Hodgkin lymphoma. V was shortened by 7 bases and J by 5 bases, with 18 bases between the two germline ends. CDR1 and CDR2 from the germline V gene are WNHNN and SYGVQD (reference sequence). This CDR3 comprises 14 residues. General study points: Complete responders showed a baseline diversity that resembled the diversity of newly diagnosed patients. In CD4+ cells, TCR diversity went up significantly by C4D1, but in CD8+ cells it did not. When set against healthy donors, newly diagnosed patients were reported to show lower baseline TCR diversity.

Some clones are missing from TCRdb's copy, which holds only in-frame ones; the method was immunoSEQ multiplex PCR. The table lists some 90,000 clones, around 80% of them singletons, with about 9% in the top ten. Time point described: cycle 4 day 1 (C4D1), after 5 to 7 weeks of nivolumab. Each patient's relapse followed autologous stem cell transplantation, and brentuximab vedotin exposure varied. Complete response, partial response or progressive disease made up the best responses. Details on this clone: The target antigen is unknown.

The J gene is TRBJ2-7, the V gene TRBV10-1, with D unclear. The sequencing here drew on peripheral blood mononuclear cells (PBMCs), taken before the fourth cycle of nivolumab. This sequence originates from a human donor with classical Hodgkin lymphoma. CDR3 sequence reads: CASIEYSIGDEQYF. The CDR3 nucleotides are TGCGCCAGCATCGAATACTCCATCGGCGACGAGCAGTACTTC.